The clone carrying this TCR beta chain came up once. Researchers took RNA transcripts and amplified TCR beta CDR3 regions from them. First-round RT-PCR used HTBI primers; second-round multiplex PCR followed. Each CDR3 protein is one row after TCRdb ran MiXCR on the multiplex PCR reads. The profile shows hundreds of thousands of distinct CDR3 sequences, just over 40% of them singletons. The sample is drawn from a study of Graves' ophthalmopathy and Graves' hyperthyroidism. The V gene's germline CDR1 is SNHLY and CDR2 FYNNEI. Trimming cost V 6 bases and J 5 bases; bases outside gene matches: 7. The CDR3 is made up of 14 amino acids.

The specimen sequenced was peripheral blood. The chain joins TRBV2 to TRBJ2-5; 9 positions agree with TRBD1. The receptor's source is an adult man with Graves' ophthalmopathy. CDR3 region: CASRAGTGRETQYF. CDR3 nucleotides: TGTGCCAGCAGGGCGGGGACAGGGAGGGAGACCCAGTACTTC.